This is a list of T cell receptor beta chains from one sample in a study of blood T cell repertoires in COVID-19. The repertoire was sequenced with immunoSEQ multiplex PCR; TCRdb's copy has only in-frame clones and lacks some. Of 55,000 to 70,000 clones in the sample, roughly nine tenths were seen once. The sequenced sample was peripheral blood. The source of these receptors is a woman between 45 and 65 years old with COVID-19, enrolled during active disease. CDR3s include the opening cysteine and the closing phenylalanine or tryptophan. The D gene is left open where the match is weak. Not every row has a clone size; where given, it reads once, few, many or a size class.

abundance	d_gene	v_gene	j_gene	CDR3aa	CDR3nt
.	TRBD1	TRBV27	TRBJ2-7	CASSPGDRVSYEQYF	TGTGCCAGCAGTCCAGGGGACAGGGTCTCCTACGAGCAGTACTTC
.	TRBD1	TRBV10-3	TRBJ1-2	CALSGQGAYGYTF	TGTGCCTTATCGGGACAGGGGGCTTATGGCTACACCTTC
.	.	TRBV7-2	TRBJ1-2	CASSRADIWNYGYTF	TGTGCCAGCAGCCGCGCGGACATTTGGAACTATGGCTACACCTTC
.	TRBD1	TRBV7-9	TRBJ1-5	CASAMGQVEDQPQHF	TGTGCCAGCGCAATGGGACAGGTGGAGGATCAGCCCCAGCATTTT
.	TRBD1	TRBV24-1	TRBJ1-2	CATSLGQNYGYTF	TGTGCCACCAGTCTGGGACAGAACTATGGCTACACCTTC
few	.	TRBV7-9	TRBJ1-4	CASSPTGSNEKLFF	TGTGCCAGCAGCCCGACAGGTTCTAATGAAAAACTGTTTTTT
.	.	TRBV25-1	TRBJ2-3	CASIGEGTDTQYF	TGTGCCAGCATTGGTGAGGGCACAGATACGCAGTATTTT
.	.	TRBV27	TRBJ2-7	CASSSSGVKPTYEQYF	TGTGCCAGCAGTTCCTCGGGGGTAAAACCAACCTACGAGCAGTACTTC
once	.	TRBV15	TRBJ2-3	CATGGGQRYTQYF	TGTGCCACCGGGGGGGGGCAGCGGTATACGCAGTATTTT
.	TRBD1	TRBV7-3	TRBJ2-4	CASSATGGIGDIQYF	TGTGCCAGCAGCGCAACAGGGGGTATTGGGGACATTCAGTACTTC
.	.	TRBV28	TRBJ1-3	CASSLSAGLSGNTIYF	TGTGCCAGCAGTTTATCTGCAGGTCTGTCTGGAAACACCATATATTTT
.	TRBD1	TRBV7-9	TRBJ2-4	CASSPGQGDIQYF	TGTGCCAGCAGCCCGGGACAGGGCGACATTCAGTACTTC
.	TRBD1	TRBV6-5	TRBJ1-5	CASSPGTGSQPQHF	TGTGCCAGCAGCCCCGGGACAGGGAGTCAGCCCCAGCATTTT
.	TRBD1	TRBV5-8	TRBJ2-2	CASSLGTGFDTGELFF	TGTGCCAGCAGCTTGGGGACAGGGTTCGACACCGGGGAGCTGTTTTTT
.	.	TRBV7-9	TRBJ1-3	CASSLGSAVSLFF	TGTGCCAGCAGCTTAGGCTCAGCGGTATCTCTCTTTTTT
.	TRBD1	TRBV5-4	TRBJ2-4	CASSSMTGFAKNIQYF	TGTGCCAGCAGCTCCATGACAGGGTTCGCCAAAAACATTCAGTACTTC
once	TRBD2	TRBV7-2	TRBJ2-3	CASSLVGTSGYTDTQYF	TGTGCCAGCAGCTTAGTGGGGACTAGCGGGTACACAGATACGCAGTATTTT
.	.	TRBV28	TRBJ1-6	CASSDRVVTPMPLHF	TGTGCCAGCAGCGACCGGGTTGTAACCCCAATGCCCCTCCACTTT
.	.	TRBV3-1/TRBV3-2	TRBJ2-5	CASSHDSGVGTQYF	TGTGCCAGCAGCCACGACTCGGGTGTTGGGACCCAGTACTTC
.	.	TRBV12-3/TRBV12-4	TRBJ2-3	CASSRSDTQYF	TGTGCCAGCAGCCGGTCGGATACGCAGTATTTT
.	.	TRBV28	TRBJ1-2	CASSEGGREYGYTF	TGTGCCAGCAGTGAAGGTGGCAGGGAATATGGCTACACCTTC
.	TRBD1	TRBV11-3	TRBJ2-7	CASSPRGTGPYEQYF	TGTGCCAGCAGCCCCCGGGGGACAGGGCCCTACGAGCAGTACTTC
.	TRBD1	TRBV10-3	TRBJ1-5	CAISEGTGGVLGNQPQHF	TGTGCCATCAGTGAAGGGACAGGGGGAGTATTAGGCAATCAGCCCCAGCATTTT
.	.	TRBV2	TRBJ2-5	CASSAWTATYQETQYF	TGTGCCAGCAGTGCGTGGACAGCAACGTACCAAGAGACCCAGTACTTC
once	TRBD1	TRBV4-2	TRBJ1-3	CASSQVPRQGGNTIYF	TGTGCCAGCAGCCAAGTTCCTCGACAGGGGGGAAACACCATATATTTT